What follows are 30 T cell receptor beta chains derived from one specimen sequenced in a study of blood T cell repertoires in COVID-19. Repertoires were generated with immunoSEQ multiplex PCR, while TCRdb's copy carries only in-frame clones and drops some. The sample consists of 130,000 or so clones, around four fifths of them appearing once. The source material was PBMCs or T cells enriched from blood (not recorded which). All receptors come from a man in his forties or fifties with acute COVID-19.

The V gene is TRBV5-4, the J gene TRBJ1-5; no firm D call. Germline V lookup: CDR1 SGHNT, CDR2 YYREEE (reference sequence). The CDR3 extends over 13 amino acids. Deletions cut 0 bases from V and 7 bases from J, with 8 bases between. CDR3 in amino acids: CASSLGRDQPQHF. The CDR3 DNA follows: TGTGCCAGCAGCTTGGGGAGAGACCAGCCCCAGCATTTT.

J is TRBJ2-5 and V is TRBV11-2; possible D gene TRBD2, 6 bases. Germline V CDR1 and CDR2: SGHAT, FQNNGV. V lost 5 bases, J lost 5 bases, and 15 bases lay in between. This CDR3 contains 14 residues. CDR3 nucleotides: TGTGCCAGCAGCCCCGTTTTGGAGGGGGAGACCCAGTACTTC. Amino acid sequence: CASSPVLEGETQYF.

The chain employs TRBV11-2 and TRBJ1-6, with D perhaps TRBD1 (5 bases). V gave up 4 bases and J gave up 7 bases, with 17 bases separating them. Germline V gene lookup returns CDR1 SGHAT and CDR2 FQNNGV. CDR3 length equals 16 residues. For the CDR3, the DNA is TGTGCCAGCAGCTCTTTAAGCGCAGGGTGGAATTCACCCCTCCACTTT. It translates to CASSSLSAGWNSPLHF.

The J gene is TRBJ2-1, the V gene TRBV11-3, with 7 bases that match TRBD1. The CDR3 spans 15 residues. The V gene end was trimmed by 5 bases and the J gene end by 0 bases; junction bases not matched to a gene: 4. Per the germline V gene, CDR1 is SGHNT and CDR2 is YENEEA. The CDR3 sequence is CASSKGASSYNEQFF. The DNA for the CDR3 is TGTGCCAGCAGCAAGGGGGCAAGCTCCTACAATGAGCAGTTCTTC.

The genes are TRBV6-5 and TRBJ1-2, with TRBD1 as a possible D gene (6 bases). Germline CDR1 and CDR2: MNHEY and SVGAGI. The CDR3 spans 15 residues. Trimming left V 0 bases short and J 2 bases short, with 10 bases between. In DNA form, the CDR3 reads TGTGCCAGCAGTTACTCGAGACAGGTCAACTATGGCTACACCTTC. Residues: CASSYSRQVNYGYTF.

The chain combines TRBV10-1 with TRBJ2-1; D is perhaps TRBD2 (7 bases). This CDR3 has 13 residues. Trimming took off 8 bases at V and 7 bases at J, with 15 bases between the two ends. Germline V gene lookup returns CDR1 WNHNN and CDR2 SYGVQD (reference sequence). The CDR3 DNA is TGCGCCAGCCAAAGAGGGGGGGGGAATGAGCAGTTCTTC. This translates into CASQRGGGNEQFF.

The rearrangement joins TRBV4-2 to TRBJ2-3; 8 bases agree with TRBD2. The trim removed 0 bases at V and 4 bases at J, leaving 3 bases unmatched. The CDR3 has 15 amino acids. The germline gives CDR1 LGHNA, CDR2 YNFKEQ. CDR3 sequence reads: CASSQDRGGPDTQYF. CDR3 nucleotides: TGTGCCAGCAGCCAAGATCGGGGGGGCCCAGATACGCAGTATTTT.

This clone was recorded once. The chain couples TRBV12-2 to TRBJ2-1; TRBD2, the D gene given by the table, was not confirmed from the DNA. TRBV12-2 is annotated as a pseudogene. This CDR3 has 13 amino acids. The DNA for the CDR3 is TGTGCAAGTCGCTTAGGATGGAGCGATGAGCAGTTCTTC. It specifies CASRLGWSDEQFF.

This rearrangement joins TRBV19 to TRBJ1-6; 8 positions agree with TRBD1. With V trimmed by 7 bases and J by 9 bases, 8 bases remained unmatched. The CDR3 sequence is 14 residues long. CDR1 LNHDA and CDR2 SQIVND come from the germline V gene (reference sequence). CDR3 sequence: CASTVQGASSPLHF. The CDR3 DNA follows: TGTGCCAGTACTGTCCAGGGGGCCAGTTCACCCCTCCACTTT.

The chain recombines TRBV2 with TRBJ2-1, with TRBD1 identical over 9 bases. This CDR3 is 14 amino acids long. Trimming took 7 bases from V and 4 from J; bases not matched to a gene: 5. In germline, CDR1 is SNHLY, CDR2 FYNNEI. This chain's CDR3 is CASTPTGGYNEQFF. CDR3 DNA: TGTGCCAGCACTCCGACAGGGGGATACAATGAGCAGTTCTTC. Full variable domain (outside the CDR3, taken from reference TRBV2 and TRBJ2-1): EPEVTQTPSHQVTQMGQEVILRCVPISNHLYFYWYRQILGQKVEFLVSFYNNEISEKSEIFDDQFSVERPDGSNFTLKIRSTKLEDSAMYFCASTPTGGYNEQFFGPGTRLTVL.

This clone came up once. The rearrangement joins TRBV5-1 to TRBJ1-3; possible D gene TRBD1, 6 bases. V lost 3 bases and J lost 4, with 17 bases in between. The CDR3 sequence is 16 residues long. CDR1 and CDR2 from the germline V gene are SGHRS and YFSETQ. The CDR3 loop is CASSSSLQGSGNTIYF. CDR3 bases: TGCGCCAGCAGCTCATCTTTACAGGGATCCGGAAACACCATATATTTT. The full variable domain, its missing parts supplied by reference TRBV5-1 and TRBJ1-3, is KAGVTQTPRYLIKTRGQQVTLSCSPISGHRSVSWYQQTPGQGLQFLFEYFSETQRNKGNFPGRFSGRQFSNSRSEMNVSTLELGDSALYLCASSSSLQGSGNTIYFGEGSWLTVV.

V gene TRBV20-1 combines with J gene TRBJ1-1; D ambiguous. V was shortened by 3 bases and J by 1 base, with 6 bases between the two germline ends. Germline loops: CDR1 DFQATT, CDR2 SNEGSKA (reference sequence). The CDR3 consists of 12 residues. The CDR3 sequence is CSASLGNTEAFF. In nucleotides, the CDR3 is TGCAGTGCTAGTCTCGGGAACACTGAAGCTTTCTTT.

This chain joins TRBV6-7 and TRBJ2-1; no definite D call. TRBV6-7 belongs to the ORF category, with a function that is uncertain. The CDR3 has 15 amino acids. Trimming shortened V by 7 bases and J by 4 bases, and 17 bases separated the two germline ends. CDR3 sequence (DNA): TGTGCCAGCACCGTGACTGATGGAGTTTACAATGAGCAGTTCTTC. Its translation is CASTVTDGVYNEQFF.

The CDR3, as DNA: TGTGCCAGCTCACCGGTGCCCGGGACAGGGAGTGGCTACACCTTC. Translated: CASSPVPGTGSGYTF. The V call is TRBV18, the J call TRBJ1-2; TRBD1 matches at 9 bases. The CDR3 loop spans 15 amino acids. Germline V gene sequence: CDR1 KGHSH, CDR2 LQKENI. Unmatched junction bases numbered 9, after V lost 3 bases and J lost 7 bases. Full variable domain (rest looked up from reference TRBV18 and TRBJ1-2): NAGVMQNPRHLVRRRGQEARLRCSPMKGHSHVYWYRQLPEEGLKFMVYLQKENIIDESGMPKERFSAEFPKEGPSILRIQQVVRGDSAAYFCASSPVPGTGSGYTFGSGTRLTVV.

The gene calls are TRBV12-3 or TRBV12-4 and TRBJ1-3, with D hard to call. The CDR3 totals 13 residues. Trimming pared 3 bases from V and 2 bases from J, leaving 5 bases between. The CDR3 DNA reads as TGTGCCAGCAGTTTCGACACTGGAAACACCATATATTTT. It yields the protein CASSFDTGNTIYF.

The CDR3 DNA follows: TGCGCCAGCAGCTTGGAATCGGCGGGGGGAGAGACCCAGTACTTC. Protein product: CASSLESAGGETQYF. This chain uses TRBV5-1 with TRBJ2-5; 8 bases fit TRBD2. Germline-derived CDR1 and CDR2 are SGHRS and YFSETQ. The CDR3 extends over 15 amino acids. V was clipped by 0 bases and J by 4 bases; unmatched bases: 5.

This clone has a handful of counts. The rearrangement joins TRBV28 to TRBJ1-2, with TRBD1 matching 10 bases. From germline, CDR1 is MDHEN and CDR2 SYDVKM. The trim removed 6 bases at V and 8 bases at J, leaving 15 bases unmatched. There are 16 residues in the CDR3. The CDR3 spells CASSLAGTGDVEGYTF. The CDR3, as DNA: TGTGCCAGCAGCCTGGCCGGGACAGGGGATGTGGAGGGCTACACCTTC.

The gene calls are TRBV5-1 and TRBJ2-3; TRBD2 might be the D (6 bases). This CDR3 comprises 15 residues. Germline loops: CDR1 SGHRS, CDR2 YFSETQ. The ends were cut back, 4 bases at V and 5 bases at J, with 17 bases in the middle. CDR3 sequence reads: CASSPGLAKGDTQYF. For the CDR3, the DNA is TGCGCCAGCAGCCCGGGACTTGCCAAGGGAGATACGCAGTATTTT.

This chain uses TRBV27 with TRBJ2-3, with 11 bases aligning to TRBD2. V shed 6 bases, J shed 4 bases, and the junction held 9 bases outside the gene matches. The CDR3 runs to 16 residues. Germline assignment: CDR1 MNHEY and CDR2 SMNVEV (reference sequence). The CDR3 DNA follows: TGTGCCAGCAGGAGACTAGCGGGAAAGGAGGCAGATACGCAGTATTTT. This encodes CASRRLAGKEADTQYF.

Here the CDR3 reads CASSADFDRGHEQYF. The CDR3 DNA sequence: TGTGCCAGCAGTGCTGACTTTGACAGGGGGCACGAGCAGTACTTC. This chain connects TRBV28 to TRBJ2-7, with 10 bases aligning to TRBD1. Trimming removed 5 bases from V and 5 bases from J; junction bases left unmatched: 9. This CDR3 region has 15 residues. In germline, CDR1 is MDHEN, CDR2 SYDVKM.

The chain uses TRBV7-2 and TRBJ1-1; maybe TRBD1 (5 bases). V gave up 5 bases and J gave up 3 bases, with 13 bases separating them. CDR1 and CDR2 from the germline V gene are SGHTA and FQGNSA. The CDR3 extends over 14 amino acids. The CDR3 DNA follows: TGTGCCAGCAGCCCCCTTGGGGGGGACACTGAAGCTTTCTTT. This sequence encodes CASSPLGGDTEAFF.

CDR3 region: CATRSSTDNEQFF. The CDR3 DNA follows: TGTGCCACCAGATCGAGCACAGACAATGAGCAGTTCTTC. The chain joins TRBV24-1 to TRBJ2-1; no clear D. The CDR3 is 13 residues long. Deletions cut 7 bases from V and 5 bases from J, with 11 bases between. Germline CDR1 KGHDR, CDR2 SFDVKD.

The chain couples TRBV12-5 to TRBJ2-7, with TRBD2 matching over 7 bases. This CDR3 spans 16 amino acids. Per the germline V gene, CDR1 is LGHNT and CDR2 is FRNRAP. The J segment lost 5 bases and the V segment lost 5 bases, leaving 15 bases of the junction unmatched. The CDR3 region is CASGPASTSSEHEQYF. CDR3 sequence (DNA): TGTGCTAGTGGTCCTGCTTCGACTAGCTCTGAGCACGAGCAGTACTTC.

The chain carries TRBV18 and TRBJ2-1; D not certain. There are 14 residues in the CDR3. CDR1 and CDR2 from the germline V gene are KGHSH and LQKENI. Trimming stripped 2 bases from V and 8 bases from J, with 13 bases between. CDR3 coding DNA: TGTGCCAGCTCACCAATGGCAGCGTCTGATGAGCAGTTCTTC. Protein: CASSPMAASDEQFF.

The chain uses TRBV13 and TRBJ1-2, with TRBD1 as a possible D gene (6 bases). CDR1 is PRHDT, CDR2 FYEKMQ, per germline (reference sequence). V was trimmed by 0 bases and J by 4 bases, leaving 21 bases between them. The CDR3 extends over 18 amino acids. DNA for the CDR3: TGTGCCAGCAGCTTAGGCCTAAACCCCGCAGGGGTAAGCTATGGCTACACCTTC. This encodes CASSLGLNPAGVSYGYTF.

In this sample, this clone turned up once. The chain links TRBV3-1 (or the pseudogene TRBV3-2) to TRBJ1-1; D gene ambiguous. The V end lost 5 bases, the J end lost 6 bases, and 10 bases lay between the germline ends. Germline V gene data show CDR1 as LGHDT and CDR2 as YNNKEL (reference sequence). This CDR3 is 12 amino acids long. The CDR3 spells CASSFTGSEAFF. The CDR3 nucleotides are TGTGCCAGCAGCTTTACGGGGTCTGAAGCTTTCTTT.

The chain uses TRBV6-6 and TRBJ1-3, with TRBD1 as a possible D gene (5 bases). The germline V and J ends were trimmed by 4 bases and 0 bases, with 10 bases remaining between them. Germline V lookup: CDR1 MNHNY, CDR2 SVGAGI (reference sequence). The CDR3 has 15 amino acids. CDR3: CASSFDSLSGNTIYF. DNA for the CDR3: TGTGCCAGCAGTTTCGACAGCCTCTCTGGAAACACCATATATTTT.

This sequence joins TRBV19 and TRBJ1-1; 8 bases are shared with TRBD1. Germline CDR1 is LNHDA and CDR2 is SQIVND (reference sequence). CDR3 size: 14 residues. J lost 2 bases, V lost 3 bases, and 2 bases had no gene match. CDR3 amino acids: CASSIQGANTEAFF. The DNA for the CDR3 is TGTGCCAGTAGTATTCAGGGGGCCAACACTGAAGCTTTCTTT.

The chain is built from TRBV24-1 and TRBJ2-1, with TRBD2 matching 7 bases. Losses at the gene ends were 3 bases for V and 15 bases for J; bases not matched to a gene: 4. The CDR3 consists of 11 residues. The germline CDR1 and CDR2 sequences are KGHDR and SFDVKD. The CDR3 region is CATSDTLAWFF. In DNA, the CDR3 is TGTGCCACCAGTGATACACTAGCGTGGTTCTTC.

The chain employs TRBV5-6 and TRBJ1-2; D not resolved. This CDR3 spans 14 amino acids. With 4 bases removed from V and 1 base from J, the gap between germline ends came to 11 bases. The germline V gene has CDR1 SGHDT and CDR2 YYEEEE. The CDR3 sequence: CASSPERSNYGYTF. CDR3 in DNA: TGTGCCAGCAGCCCGGAACGGAGTAACTATGGCTACACCTTC.